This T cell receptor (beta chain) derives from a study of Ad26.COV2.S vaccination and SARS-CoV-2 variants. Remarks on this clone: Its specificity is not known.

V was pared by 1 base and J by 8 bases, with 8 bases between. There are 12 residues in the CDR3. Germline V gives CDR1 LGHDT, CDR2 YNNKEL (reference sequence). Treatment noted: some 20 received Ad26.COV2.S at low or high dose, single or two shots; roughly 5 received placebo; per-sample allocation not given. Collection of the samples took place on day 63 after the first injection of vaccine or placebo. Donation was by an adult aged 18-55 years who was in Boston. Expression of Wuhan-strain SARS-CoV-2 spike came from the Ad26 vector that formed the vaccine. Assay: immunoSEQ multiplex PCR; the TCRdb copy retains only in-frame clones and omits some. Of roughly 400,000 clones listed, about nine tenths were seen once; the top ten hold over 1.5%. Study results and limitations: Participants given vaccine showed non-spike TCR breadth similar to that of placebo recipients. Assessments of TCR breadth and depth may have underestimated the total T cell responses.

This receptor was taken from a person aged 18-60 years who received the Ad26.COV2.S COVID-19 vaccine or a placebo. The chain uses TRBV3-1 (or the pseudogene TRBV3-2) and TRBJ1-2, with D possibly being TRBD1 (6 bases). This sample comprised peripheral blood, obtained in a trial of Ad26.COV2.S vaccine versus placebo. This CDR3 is CASSQGTVGYTF. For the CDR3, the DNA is TGTGCCAGCAGCCAAGGGACAGTAGGCTACACCTTC.